The 27 T cell receptor beta chains given below trace back to one sample, sequenced in a study of blood T cells in healthy people across ages. A second roughly 6 to 12 cycle PCR used barcoded and J-beta primers. TCRdb processed the 5' RACE reads anew with MiXCR; each CDR3 protein has one entry. The sample yields roughly 2 million distinct CDR3 sequences, less than 50% seen once. The sample taken for sequencing was blood. The receptors were sampled from a woman aged 40 to 49 in good health.

V usage is TRBV7-4 and J usage is TRBJ2-5; 13 bases are a match to TRBD2. From germline, CDR1 is SGHVT and CDR2 SQSDAQ. The CDR3 consists of 20 residues. The V segment lost 5 bases and the J segment 5 bases; nucleotides outside the gene matches: 20. CDR3 nucleotides: TGTGCCAGCAGCAACAAGAATGAAGGGACTAGCGGGACCCCGGGGGAGACCCAGTACTTC. This gives the protein CASSNKNEGTSGTPGETQYF. Filled out from reference TRBV7-4 and TRBJ2-5, the complete variable domain reads GAGVSQSPRYKVAKRGRDVALRCDSISGHVTLYWYRQTLGQGSEVLTYSQSDAQRDKSGRPSGRFSAERPERSVSTLKIQRTEQGDSAVYLCASSNKNEGTSGTPGETQYFGPGTRLLVL.

The chain employs TRBV20-1 and TRBJ2-3, with 9 positions matching TRBD1. Germline CDR1 and CDR2: DFQATT and SNEGSKA (reference sequence). Trimming removed 4 bases from V and 1 base from J; junction bases left unmatched: 6. The CDR3 loop spans 15 amino acids. The CDR3 here is CSATDRGKGTDTQYF. For the CDR3, the DNA is TGCAGTGCTACCGACAGGGGGAAAGGCACAGATACGCAGTATTTT.

CDR3 sequence reads: CASSQDQGSSYEQYF. Here the CDR3 DNA reads TGCGCCAGCAGCCAAGATCAGGGAAGCTCCTACGAGCAGTACTTC. The V call is TRBV4-1, the J call TRBJ2-7; perhaps TRBD1 as D (5 bases). The CDR3 is made up of 15 amino acids. In germline, CDR1 is MGHRA, CDR2 YSYEKL. Trimming pared 0 bases from V and 0 bases from J, leaving 9 bases between.

The chain employs TRBV6-1 and TRBJ2-7; the D is unclear. V lost 0 bases and J lost 0, with 9 bases in between. Germline V gene data show CDR1 as MNHNS and CDR2 as SASEGT. CDR3 size: 15 residues. The CDR3 loop reads CASSEAVTLSYEQYF. The CDR3 DNA sequence: TGTGCCAGCAGTGAAGCGGTGACCCTCTCCTACGAGCAGTACTTC.

The chain uses TRBV7-2 and TRBJ2-2; D unclear. This CDR3 spans 16 amino acids. Trimming took off 5 bases at V and 2 bases at J, with 15 bases between the two ends. CDR1 is SGHTA and CDR2 is FQGNSA in the germline V gene. CDR3 in DNA: TGTGCCAGCAGCCCCCACAAGACGAGCAACACCGGGGAGCTGTTTTTT. It translates to CASSPHKTSNTGELFF.

This sequence joins TRBV20-1 and TRBJ2-7; 8 bases match TRBD1. This CDR3 is built from 14 residues. Germline CDR1 and CDR2: DFQATT and SNEGSKA (reference sequence). The junction had 7 bases not matched to a gene; V was cut back by 5 bases and J by 1 base. The CDR3 loop reads CSALPGQVSYEQYF. Here the CDR3 DNA reads TGCAGTGCTCTCCCGGGACAGGTGTCCTACGAGCAGTACTTC.

V and J are TRBV28 and TRBJ2-7; 8 positions agree with TRBD1. Germline V CDR1 and CDR2: MDHEN, SYDVKM. With 4 bases clipped from V and 7 bases from J, the junction kept 12 bases outside the gene matches. The CDR3 runs to 15 residues. The CDR3 here is CASSSGGAGTEEQYF. The CDR3 DNA follows: TGTGCCAGCAGTTCAGGGGGCGCCGGAACGGAAGAGCAGTACTTC.

Concerning this clonotype: Germline and junction disagree at one end, which may indicate a read error. This chain uses TRBV5-1 with TRBJ2-3; no clear D gene. The V gene's germline CDR1 is SGHRS and CDR2 YFSETQ. The CDR3 has 15 amino acids. Here the CDR3 reads CAGRLANTKSDTQYF. CDR3 sequence (DNA): TGCGCCGGCAGATTGGCCAATACGAAGTCAGATACGCAGTATTTT.

V is TRBV3-1 and J is TRBJ2-1, with D perhaps TRBD2 (5 bases). V shed 2 bases and J shed 9 bases, with 11 bases lying between them. CDR1 is LGHDT, CDR2 YNNKEL, per germline (reference sequence). The CDR3 is 13 amino acids. CDR3 amino acids: CASSQSALGEQFF. The CDR3, as DNA: TGTGCCAGCAGCCAATCAGCACTAGGTGAGCAGTTCTTC.

The CDR3 reads CASSAGSGEETDTQYF. In DNA, the CDR3 is TGTGCCAGCAGCGCCGGCTCTGGGGAAGAGACAGATACGCAGTATTTT. The V and J genes are TRBV9 and TRBJ2-3, with D unresolved. Germline V gives CDR1 SGDLS, CDR2 YYNGEE. The V end was cut by 3 bases, the J end by 3 bases, with 17 bases between. This CDR3 is built from 16 residues.

About this clonotype: One junction end disagrees with the germline gene, perhaps due to a read error. This chain connects TRBV2 to TRBJ2-5; 7 nucleotides agree with TRBD2. The CDR3 contains 14 residues. Germline V CDR1 and CDR2: SNHLY, FYNNEI. CDR3 residues: CVSKSGVGGETQYF. DNA of the CDR3: TGTGTCAGCAAAAGCGGGGTGGGAGGAGAGACCCAGTACTTC.

The chain joins TRBV5-6 to TRBJ1-2; D call uncertain. From germline, CDR1 is SGHDT and CDR2 YYEEEE. With 3 bases removed from V and 4 bases from J, the gap between germline ends came to 13 bases. The CDR3 totals 14 residues. The CDR3: CASSSNRLPYGYTF. The CDR3 DNA sequence: TGTGCCAGCAGCTCAAACAGATTGCCCTATGGCTACACCTTC.

Comments on this clonotype: With a much larger clone just one base away, this may be a read error. CDR3 sequence (DNA): TGTGCCAGCAGTTACTCGTACACTGAAGCTTTCTTT. It translates to CASSYSYTEAFF. This chain connects TRBV6-2 or TRBV6-3 to TRBJ1-1, with no clear D. The germline CDR1 and CDR2 sequences are MNHEY and SVGEGT. V dropped 0 bases and J dropped 3 bases, with 2 bases sitting between them. This CDR3 has 12 residues.

V is TRBV5-1 and J is TRBJ2-7, with a possible D match to TRBD1 (5 bases). Trimming cost V 5 bases and J 0 bases, with 15 bases left between them. The CDR3 is made up of 15 amino acids. The V gene's germline CDR1 is SGHRS and CDR2 YFSETQ. CDR3 sequence: CASREGVADSYEQYF. CDR3 bases: TGCGCCAGCAGGGAAGGGGTGGCGGACTCCTACGAGCAGTACTTC.

The genes are TRBV6-1 and TRBJ1-5; 8 nucleotides line up with TRBD1. The CDR3 is 14 amino acids. The V and J ends lost 8 bases and 6 bases, in that order; junction bases with no gene match: 9. The germline V gene encodes CDR1 MNHNS and CDR2 SASEGT. The CDR3 DNA reads TGTGCCAGCGAAAACAGGGGGGGCGGTCAGCCCCAGCATTTT. Translating gives CASENRGGGQPQHF.

The chain couples TRBV4-3 to TRBJ1-5; D is undetermined. The V and J ends lost 0 bases and 3 bases respectively, with 9 bases between them. The CDR3 has 15 residues. Germline V gene data show CDR1 as LGHNA and CDR2 as YSLEER. CDR3: CASSQDFGYNQPQHF. CDR3 coding DNA: TGCGCCAGCAGCCAAGATTTCGGGTACAATCAGCCCCAGCATTTT.

Turning to this clonotype: A junction boundary mismatches the germline segment, possibly from a read error. The rearrangement links TRBV7-9 to TRBJ2-3; D call uncertain. In germline, CDR1 is SEHNR, CDR2 FQNEAQ (reference sequence). The CDR3 is 13 amino acids. In DNA form, the CDR3 reads TGTGTCAGCAGCTTCCACGTCGGCGATACGCAGTATTTT. Amino acid sequence: CVSSFHVGDTQYF.

The chain links TRBV25-1 to TRBJ1-1; possible D gene TRBD1, 5 bases. Trimming took 2 bases from V and 4 from J, leaving 8 bases between them. Per the germline V gene, CDR1 is MGHDK and CDR2 is SYGVNS. This CDR3 spans 13 amino acids. The CDR3 coding sequence is TGTGCCAGCAGTGAACAGGGTTCCACTGAAGCTTTCTTT. It is translated as CASSEQGSTEAFF.

Of note for this clonotype: The junction differs from germline at one of its ends, possibly a read error. The CDR3 here is CANSSSGTSYEQYF. As DNA, the CDR3 is TGTGCCAACAGCTCCTCCGGGACCTCCTACGAGCAGTACTTC. This sequence joins TRBV13 and TRBJ2-7; D tentatively fits TRBD1 or TRBD2 (5 bases each). Germline-derived CDR1 and CDR2 are PRHDT and FYEKMQ (reference sequence). There are 14 residues in the CDR3. The full variable domain, completed using reference TRBV13 and TRBJ2-7, is AAGVIQSPRHLIKEKRETATLKCYPIPRHDTVYWYQQGPGQDPQFLISFYEKMQSDKGSIPDRFSAQQFSDYHSELNMSSLELGDSALYFCANSSSGTSYEQYFGPGTRLTVT.

This clonotype has a handful of counts. The chain uses TRBV6-2 or TRBV6-3 and TRBJ1-2; D possibly corresponds to TRBD1 (5 bases). This CDR3 spans 14 amino acids. Trimming removed 6 bases from V and 1 base from J, with 12 bases in between. CDR1 and CDR2 from the germline V gene are MNHEY and SVGEGT. In DNA form, the CDR3 reads TGTGCCAGCAGACCCCGGGACGGTAACTATGGCTACACCTTC. It codes for CASRPRDGNYGYTF.

The chain uses TRBV5-5 and TRBJ2-1, with D perhaps matching TRBD1 (6 bases). Trimming took 4 bases from V and 2 from J, leaving 16 bases between them. The CDR3 spans 16 residues. Germline CDR1 is SGHKS and CDR2 is YYEKEE (reference sequence). The CDR3 region has the DNA TGTGCCAGCAGCGTAAGGACAGAACCAGCCTACAATGAGCAGTTCTTC. Translated: CASSVRTEPAYNEQFF.

The chain links TRBV7-2 to TRBJ2-3; D is unclear. Trimming stripped 5 bases from V and 2 bases from J, with 23 bases between. The CDR3 covers 18 residues. CDR1 and CDR2 (germline): SGHTA, FQGNSA. Written as DNA, the CDR3 is TGTGCCAGCAGCACCCAGAGCCCTGTGTGGGCCCTCACAGATACGCAGTATTTT. Protein: CASSTQSPVWALTDTQYF.

V is TRBV14 and J is TRBJ2-1, with D perhaps TRBD2 (6 bases). CDR3 length: 16 residues. The germline V and J ends were trimmed by 4 bases and 5 bases, with 18 bases remaining between them. In germline, CDR1 is SGHDN, CDR2 FVKESK. CDR3 sequence: CASSPRRAHGNNEQFF. The CDR3, as DNA: TGTGCCAGCAGCCCGAGGAGGGCCCACGGTAACAATGAGCAGTTCTTC.

The V gene is TRBV7-8, the J gene TRBJ1-5; D may be TRBD1 (5 bases). CDR1 and CDR2 from the germline V gene are SGHVS and FQNEAQ. V was cut by 0 bases and J by 3 bases, with 9 bases left in between. The CDR3 has 15 residues. Written as DNA, the CDR3 is TGTGCCAGCAGCTTAGCTATAGGGGCCAATCAGCCCCAGCATTTT. This sequence encodes CASSLAIGANQPQHF.

The chain combines TRBV2 with TRBJ2-7, with TRBD1 identical over 7 bases. After removal of 4 bases from V and 0 bases from J, the junction contained 3 bases not matched to a gene. CDR1 is SNHLY, CDR2 FYNNEI, per germline. This CDR3 contains 14 residues. This CDR3 reads CASSGQGFSYEQYF. The CDR3 DNA is TGTGCCAGCAGTGGACAGGGTTTCTCCTACGAGCAGTACTTC.

There are a few counts of this clonotype. The rearrangement joins TRBV6-2 or TRBV6-3 to TRBJ1-2, with 10 positions matching TRBD1. The germline gives CDR1 MNHEY, CDR2 SVGEGT. J was trimmed by 4 bases and V by 6 bases; bases with no gene match: 5. The CDR3 runs 14 residues. In DNA, the CDR3 is TGTGCCAGCAGCGGCGGACAGGGGGTCTATGGCTACACCTTC. This gives the protein CASSGGQGVYGYTF.

The chain employs TRBV5-6 and TRBJ2-1, with TRBD2 matching 8 bases. Germline CDR1 is SGHDT and CDR2 is YYEEEE. The CDR3 has 19 amino acids. V lost 4 bases to trimming and J lost 7 bases; unmatched junction nucleotides: 22. CDR3 sequence reads: CASSAVTWAGQRGMNEQFF. The CDR3 coding sequence is TGTGCCAGCAGCGCCGTGACCTGGGCCGGCCAGCGGGGGATGAATGAGCAGTTCTTC.